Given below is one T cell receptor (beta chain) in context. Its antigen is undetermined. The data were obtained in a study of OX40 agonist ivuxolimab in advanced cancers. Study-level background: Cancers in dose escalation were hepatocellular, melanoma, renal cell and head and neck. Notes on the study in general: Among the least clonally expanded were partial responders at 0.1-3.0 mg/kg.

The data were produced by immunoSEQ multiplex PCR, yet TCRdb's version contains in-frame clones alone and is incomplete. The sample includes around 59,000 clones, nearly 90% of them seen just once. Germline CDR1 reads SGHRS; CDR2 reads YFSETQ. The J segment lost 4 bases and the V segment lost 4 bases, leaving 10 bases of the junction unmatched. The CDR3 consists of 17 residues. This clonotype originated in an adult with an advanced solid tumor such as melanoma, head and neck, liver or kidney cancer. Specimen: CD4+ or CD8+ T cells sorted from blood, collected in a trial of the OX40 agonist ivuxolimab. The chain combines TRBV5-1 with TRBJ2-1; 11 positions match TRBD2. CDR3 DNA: TGCGCCAGCAGCCCTATCTTAGCGGGAGGGAAATACAATGAGCAGTTCTTC. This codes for CASSPILAGGKYNEQFF.